The entry below describes one TCR beta chain. There is no known antigen for this receptor. Qualities for individual bases were not recorded, and no much larger clone is one base off. The record originates from a study of blood T cell repertoires in COVID-19 (TCRdb year 2020). Broadly, across the study: Samples covering the acute and convalescent phases of COVID-19 were provided by collaborators in the United States, Italy and Spain. The material from the prospective study consisted of cDNA or gDNA derived from T cells, B-cell-depleted T cells, or PBMCs. The dataset comprised deeply sampled blood TCRbeta repertoires from subjects exposed to, actively infected with, or recovered from COVID-19. The repertoires were made available in a free public database intended to serve as a resource for research on the immune response to SARS-CoV-2. The samples were drawn from two sources: the first 160 participants of the ongoing ImmuneRACE study, and 1,254 subjects contributed by 6 global collaborators. Sample metadata almost always included a de-identified subject ID, COVID-19 status, age in years and sex. Where available, HLA class I and class II types were taken from metadata supplied by the sample provider and were not determined by assay-based typing. Overall study results and their limits: Clinical and demographic metadata were provided uncurated, with the amount varying by source and participant.

CDR1 and CDR2 were assigned from the germline V gene as SGHVS and FQNEAQ. From cysteine to phenylalanine, the CDR3 is 17 amino acids long. CDR3 DNA only is kept here, 51 bases in frame from base 1. Here V drops 2 bases and J drops 4 bases, and the junction holds 6 bases not matched to any gene. Participants in the prospective study were enrolled through a virtual design, were aged about 18 to 90 years, and lived in 24 United States geographic areas. To assign participants to cohorts, the prospective study relied on clinical history that participants themselves reported in a screening survey and a study questionnaire. In the prospective study, whole blood, serum and a nasopharyngeal or oropharyngeal swab were collected from each participant by mobile phlebotomists. Additional blood draws and questionnaires over a 2-month period could optionally be provided by prospective study participants. Blood samples from the prospective study were shipped frozen or at room temperature prior to DNA extraction.

The immunoSEQ Assay, a bias-controlled multiplex PCR, was used to amplify TCRbeta CDR3 regions from genomic DNA. The authors' analysis ran thus. The number of nucleated cells in each sample was estimated by amplification of reference gene primers within the assay. To quantify the absolute abundance of each unique TCRbeta CDR3 rearrangement, sequence reads were collapsed and filtered. For each sample, productive Simpson clonality was calculated as the square root of Simpson's diversity index over productive rearrangements. TCRdb re-hosts the immuneACCESS table, in-frame sequences only. Its copies lack some clones; in the studies checked, an unresolved V gene accounts for under half of them, and the cause for the rest is not known. The DNA gave D and trimming, while V, J and clone size come from that table. This sample gives approximately 270,000 clones in total; approximately 90% of them show up just once. The top ten constitute approximately 4% of the sample.

The TCR sequence derives from a woman aged 25 to 39 with acute COVID-19. The source material was PBMCs or T cells enriched from blood (not recorded which). The chain is encoded by TRBV7-8 joined to TRBJ2-1; 12 central nucleotides agree with TRBD2. The DNA reads TGTGCCAGCAGCTTATGGACTAGCGGGACGAATTACAATGAGCAGTTCTTC. The resulting protein is CASSLWTSGTNYNEQFF. The entire variable domain, with the stretches around the CDR3 drawn from the reference TRBV7-8 and TRBJ2-1 proteins, is GAGVSQSPRYKVAKRGQDVALRCDPISGHVSLFWYQQALGQGPEFLTYFQNEAQLDKSGLPSDRFFAERPEGSVSTLKIQRTQQEDSAVYLCASSLWTSGTNYNEQFFGPGTRLTVL.